This T cell receptor (beta chain) was sequenced during a study of T cells in localized non-small cell lung cancer. Study-wide results and limits: Sequence data derive from only one tumor region, so heterogeneity remains possible. Uninvolved neighboring lung showed the greatest T cell clonality, exceeding tumor. Adjacent lung exhibited a median of 57 among the 100 most abundant tumor clones.

Trimming shortened V by 2 bases and J by 8 bases, and 9 bases separated the two germline ends. From germline, CDR1 is MNHNS and CDR2 SASEGT. This CDR3 has 12 amino acids. This clone was recorded once. What it binds is unknown. Measured with immunoSEQ multiplex PCR; TCRdb has only the in-frame clones, and not every one. Found here are about 74,000 clones, less than 85% of them singletons; the top ten hold roughly 1.4%. Sample: peripheral blood, taken before any cancer treatment. The rearrangement uses TRBV6-1 and TRBJ1-2, with a possible D match to TRBD1 (6 bases). This receptor was taken from a female donor of 60 years or more with stage I lung adenocarcinoma. CDR3 in DNA: TGTGCCAGCAGTGAAAGGGGGTTCGGCTACACCTTC. Amino acids: CASSERGFGYTF.